The 21 T cell receptor beta chains below were found in one sample sequenced in a study of breast tumors, draining lymph nodes, adjacent tissues (dated by TCRdb to 2016 to 2017). The lymph node samples were taken from the axillary draining lymph nodes of breast cancer patients. The receptor library was made with multiplex PCR. These reads were obtained on an Illumina HiSeq 2000. Through fastp at Q25 and MiXCR, TCRdb rebuilt clones from the public reads, retaining in-frame beta chains. Rows are unified per CDR3 protein, each entry keeping the most common DNA and genes. In this sample the table shows 200,000 to 250,000 distinct CDR3 sequences, roughly 32% of which occur a single time. About 1.4% of the sample goes to the ten largest clones. The source material was axillary lymph node tissue. Every receptor here comes from a female donor with breast cancer. Some clones in this sample may be carry-over from other donors' samples.

The chain couples TRBV15 to TRBJ1-2; D may be TRBD1 (6 bases). Trimming cost V 1 base and J 5 bases, with 11 bases left between them. CDR1 LNHNV and CDR2 YYDKDF come from the germline V gene (reference sequence). The CDR3 is 14 residues long. The CDR3, as DNA: TGTGCCACCAGCAGAGTTGCGGGACATTATGGCTACACCTTC. Protein product: CATSRVAGHYGYTF.

The chain links TRBV20-1 to TRBJ2-3, with D unclear. CDR3 size: 13 residues. Germline V gives CDR1 DFQATT, CDR2 SNEGSKA (reference sequence). Trimming took off 4 bases at V and 11 bases at J, with 19 bases between the two ends. CDR3: CSAIGSVDNEQYF. In DNA, the CDR3 is TGCAGTGCTATCGGGTCCGTCGACAATGAGCAGTATTTT.

Concerning this clonotype itself: This could be a read error, since a much larger clone is one nucleotide away. The rearrangement joins TRBV20-1 to TRBJ2-7; 15 bases map to TRBD2. The CDR3 is 14 residues long. Germline assignment: CDR1 DFQATT and CDR2 SNEGSKA (reference sequence). Germline trimming cut 6 bases from V and 6 bases from J; bases unmatched to any gene: 6. The CDR3 DNA is TGCAGTGCCGGGACTAGCGGGAGGACCTCCGAGCAGTACTTC. Amino acid sequence: CSAGTSGRTSEQYF.

This clonotype came up many times. J is TRBJ2-3 and V is TRBV5-4, with D perhaps TRBD2 (6 bases). The CDR3 has 13 residues. Trimming shortened V by 4 bases and J by 12 bases, and 18 bases separated the two germline ends. Germline CDR1 reads SGHNT; CDR2 reads YYREEE (reference sequence). CDR3 nucleotides: TGTGCCAGCAGCCTCCGCGGGGAAATTTCTCAGTATTTT. It yields the protein CASSLRGEISQYF.

This clonotype came up many times. This chain uses TRBV20-1 with TRBJ2-4, with 15 positions matching TRBD2. CDR1 is DFQATT and CDR2 is SNEGSKA in the germline V gene (reference sequence). The CDR3 has 15 amino acids. Unmatched junction bases numbered 5, after V lost 4 bases and J lost 7 bases. CDR3 amino acids: CSAIRTSGRGNIQYF. The DNA of the CDR3 is TGCAGTGCTATCCGGACTAGCGGGAGGGGGAACATTCAGTACTTC.

This chain uses TRBV20-1 with TRBJ2-3, with TRBD1 identical over 7 bases. The CDR3 runs to 16 residues. Trimming cost V 5 bases and J 4 bases; bases outside gene matches: 15. CDR1 is DFQATT, CDR2 SNEGSKA, per germline (reference sequence). The CDR3 loop reads CSASRSGGRGADTQYF. CDR3 sequence (DNA): TGCAGTGCTTCGAGGTCAGGGGGTAGGGGCGCAGATACGCAGTATTTT.

This clonotype was seen many times. The rearrangement joins TRBV4-3 to TRBJ2-2; perhaps TRBD2 as D (5 bases). This CDR3 has 19 amino acids. Deletions cut 0 bases from V and 1 base from J, with 18 bases between. Germline V gene lookup returns CDR1 LGHNA and CDR2 YSLEER. CDR3 protein: CASSQDVWTRTLNTGELFF. CDR3 nucleotides: TGCGCCAGCAGCCAAGATGTGTGGACTCGTACTTTGAACACCGGGGAGCTGTTTTTT.

The sample holds many counts of this clonotype. The chain links TRBV5-1 to TRBJ2-1; TRBD2 matches at 10 bases. CDR1 SGHRS and CDR2 YFSETQ come from the germline V gene. J gave up 7 bases and V 3 bases, and 4 bases lay outside the gene matches. The CDR3 is made up of 14 amino acids. This CDR3 is CASSSAGGKNEQFF. CDR3 sequence (DNA): TGCGCCAGCAGCTCAGCGGGAGGGAAGAATGAGCAGTTCTTC.

Concerning this clonotype itself: The junction does not match germline at one end; this may be a read error. The V gene is TRBV12-3 or TRBV12-4, the J gene TRBJ2-2; a weak D match, TRBD2 (7 bases). CDR3 size: 11 residues. CDR3 bases: TGTGCCAGCAGTTTGGGGGGGGCGCTGTTTTTT. As protein: CASSLGGALFF.

The V and J genes are TRBV5-1 and TRBJ1-1; D is unresolved. Looked up from germline, CDR1 is SGHRS and CDR2 is YFSETQ. The CDR3 covers 15 residues. Trimming shortened V by 0 bases and J by 3 bases, and 12 bases separated the two germline ends. The CDR3: CASSLDGKVDTEAFF. The CDR3 DNA reads TGCGCCAGCAGCTTGGATGGCAAGGTGGACACTGAAGCTTTCTTT.

This clonotype was seen repeatedly, ten times or more. The V gene is TRBV28, the J gene TRBJ2-7; possible D gene TRBD1, 6 bases. This CDR3 comprises 13 residues. The V and J ends lost 6 bases and 7 bases respectively, with 16 bases between them. The germline CDR1 and CDR2 sequences are MDHEN and SYDVKM. This CDR3 is CASSYGQSWEQYF. The DNA of the CDR3 is TGTGCCAGCAGCTATGGACAGAGCTGGGAGCAGTACTTC.

This clonotype was detected a few times. This may stem from a read error, because a much larger clone lies one nucleotide away. CDR3: CASSRYAGRGEQYF. The CDR3 DNA is TGTGCCAGCAGTCGGTATGCAGGTAGGGGCGAGCAGTACTTC. The genes are TRBV6-2 or TRBV6-3 and TRBJ2-7, with D maybe TRBD1 (5 bases). CDR1 is MNHEY and CDR2 is SVGEGT in the germline V gene. The V end lost 5 bases, the J end lost 6 bases, and 17 bases lay between the germline ends. This CDR3 has 14 amino acids.

Comments on this clonotype: Possible read error: a much larger clone is one base away. The chain carries TRBV28 and TRBJ1-4; D unclear. Trimming took 11 bases from V and 4 from J, leaving 20 bases between them. Germline lookup yields CDR1 MDHEN and CDR2 SYDVKM. The length of the CDR3 is 15 residues. The CDR3: CAAFGGRRGNEKLFF. The CDR3 DNA is TGTGCCGCATTCGGAGGGCGTCGAGGTAATGAAAAACTGTTTTTT. The whole variable domain, remainder taken from reference TRBV28 and TRBJ1-4, is DVKVTQSSRYLVKRTGEKVFLECVQDMDHENMFWYRQDPGLGLRLIYFSYDVKMKEKGDIPEGYSVSREKKERFSLILESASTNQTSMYLCAAFGGRRGNEKLFFGSGTQLSVL.

This clonotype was seen ten or more times. The gene calls are TRBV6-5 and TRBJ2-7; 7 nucleotides line up with TRBD1. V lost 6 bases, J lost 2 bases, and 16 bases stayed unmatched. Germline V gene lookup returns CDR1 MNHEY and CDR2 SVGAGI. There are 17 residues in the CDR3. CDR3 in DNA: TGTGCCAGCAGGCTGGGGGACAGCCCGCTGGTCCCCTACGAGCAGTACTTC. Translated: CASRLGDSPLVPYEQYF.

This clonotype was detected many times. CDR3 sequence reads: CATSGDRVGSVNQPQHF. The CDR3 DNA reads as TGTGCCACCAGCGGCGACAGGGTAGGGAGTGTGAATCAGCCCCAGCATTTT. The chain has TRBV15 and TRBJ1-5; 7 bases align to TRBD1. Unmatched junction bases numbered 14, after V lost 5 bases and J lost 4 bases. The CDR3 is made up of 17 amino acids. From germline, CDR1 is LNHNV and CDR2 YYDKDF (reference sequence).

On this clonotype: No conserved phenylalanine or tryptophan is present at the end of the CDR3, so a read error is the likely explanation. The rearrangement uses TRBV7-9 and TRBJ1-6; D is unclear. Germline CDR1 is SEHNR and CDR2 is FQNEAQ (reference sequence). CDR3 length equals 14 residues. V lost 8 bases to trimming and J lost 8 bases, with 16 bases between them. The CDR3 here is CASAVTTLDSPLHL. CDR3 in DNA: TGTGCCAGCGCCGTTACTACGCTAGATTCACCCCTCCACCTT.

As for this clonotype: The conserved final phenylalanine or tryptophan is absent from the CDR3, which likely points to a read error. The V and J genes are TRBV7-3 and TRBJ2-5; 13 positions match TRBD2. This CDR3 has 15 amino acids. Per germline, CDR1 SGHTA and CDR2 FQGTGA. As DNA, the CDR3 is TGCGCCAGCAGCAGGACTAGCGGGAGACAAGAGACCCAGTACCTC. Translating it yields CASSRTSGRQETQYL.

This clonotype was recorded many times. The rearrangement uses TRBV6-6 and TRBJ2-1, with D uncertain. The CDR3 is 11 amino acids. From germline, CDR1 is MNHNY and CDR2 SVGAGI (reference sequence). V dropped 6 bases and J dropped 5 bases, with 5 bases sitting between them. The CDR3 DNA is TGTGCCAGCAGCATTCACAATGAGCAGTTCTTC. Protein sequence: CASSIHNEQFF.

This clonotype was recorded a few times. This chain joins TRBV18 and TRBJ2-1, with 7 bases that match TRBD2. The V gene's germline CDR1 is KGHSH and CDR2 LQKENI. This CDR3 comprises 15 residues. V was clipped by 2 bases and J by 3 bases; unmatched bases: 4. The chain's CDR3 is CASSPGGGYYNEQFF. CDR3 bases: TGTGCCAGCTCACCAGGGGGGGGATACTACAATGAGCAGTTCTTC. Variable domain in full (rest from reference TRBV18 and TRBJ2-1): NAGVMQNPRHLVRRRGQEARLRCSPMKGHSHVYWYRQLPEEGLKFMVYLQKENIIDESGMPKERFSAEFPKEGPSILRIQQVVRGDSAAYFCASSPGGGYYNEQFFGPGTRLTVL.

To note about this clonotype: No conserved phenylalanine or tryptophan ends this CDR3, so it is likely a read error. The chain links TRBV20-1 to TRBJ2-7; 7 bases are a match to TRBD2. CDR1 and CDR2 (germline): DFQATT, SNEGSKA (reference sequence). The CDR3 extends over 14 amino acids. V was pared by 5 bases and J by 6 bases, with 13 bases of the junction left unmatched. The CDR3 nucleotides read TGCAGTGCTTTATCGGGACTACAACCCTCCGAGCAGTACCTC. It translates to CSALSGLQPSEQYL.

This clonotype was seen repeatedly, ten times or more. Just one base apart from a much larger clone, this may be a read error. This chain uses TRBV6-6 with TRBJ2-3; 7 bases are shared with TRBD2. After removal of 6 bases from V and 1 base from J, the junction contained 13 bases not matched to a gene. CDR1 and CDR2 from the germline V gene are MNHNY and SVGAGI (reference sequence). The CDR3 length is 17 residues. The CDR3 reads CASSPISSGKGTDTQYF. The CDR3 coding sequence is TGTGCCAGCAGCCCCATCTCGAGCGGGAAAGGCACAGATACGCAGTATTTT.